The TCR beta chain under discussion was sequenced for a study of T cell repertoires in cytomegalovirus infection. Looking at the study overall: HLA-C-restricted CMV epitopes, recently identified, and well-studied HLA-B-restricted ones were used by the study. TCR beta signatures that were public indicated CMV infection and matching HLA type.

One entry per CDR3 protein results from TCRdb running MiXCR on the reads. The sample comprises about 350,000 distinct CDR3 sequences, nearly 35% of which are singletons, and approximately 13% rests with the top ten. The CDR3 length is 17 residues. The junction had 16 bases not matched to a gene; V was cut back by 6 bases and J by 3 bases. In germline, CDR1 is MNHEY, CDR2 SMNVEV (reference sequence). This clonotype came up a few times. Its matching antigen is unknown. Study results and caveats: Pooled public TCR beta family frequency picked out CMV carriers with the relevant HLA. The ex vivo response was dominated by HLA-C-restricted CMV-specific TCR beta clonotypes.

The sample here was cultured PBMCs, taken from culture after CMV antigen stimulation. V is TRBV27 and J is TRBJ1-2, with 7 nucleotides matching TRBD1. The sequence derives from a human donor in good health (CMV status not recorded). Some clones in this sample may be carry-over from other donors' samples. In DNA form, the CDR3 reads TGTGCCAGCAGCCATTCAGGGGGTGCCACCCTTTACTATGGCTACACCTTC. Encoded protein: CASSHSGGATLYYGYTF.